This T cell receptor beta chain derives from a study of blood T cell repertoires in COVID-19. This clone came up once. Data came from immunoSEQ multiplex PCR; TCRdb stores just in-frame clones and leaves some out. The sample includes some 66,000 clones, 75% to 90% of them seen just once. With V trimmed by 0 bases and J by 0 bases, 7 bases remained unmatched. This CDR3 is built from 17 residues. Germline V gene sequence: CDR1 SGHDT, CDR2 YYEEEE. The gene calls are TRBV5-6 and TRBJ1-1; TRBD1 aligns across 8 bases. The receptor was isolated from a human donor with active COVID-19. The donor label of this sample is uncertain. The sequencing input was peripheral blood. CDR3 in amino acids: CASSLARTGFMNTEAFF. The DNA for the CDR3 is TGTGCCAGCAGCTTGGCCCGGACAGGGTTCATGAACACTGAAGCTTTCTTT. The full variable domain, rest sourced from reference TRBV5-6 and TRBJ1-1, is DAGVTQSPTHLIKTRGQQVTLRCSPKSGHDTVSWYQQALGQGPQFIFQYYEEEERQRGNFPDRFSGHQFPNYSSELNVNALLLGDSALYLCASSLARTGFMNTEAFFGQGTRLTVV.